Following are 25 T cell receptor beta chains from one sample sequenced in a study of cytomegalovirus exposure and HLA in healthy donors. The study ran its PCR with 60 Vbeta and 13 Jbeta primers. Assay: immunoSEQ multiplex PCR; the TCRdb copy retains only in-frame clones and omits some. The sample contains approximately 180,000 clones, around three quarters of which appear only once. Sequences were obtained from PBMCs. These receptors all stem from a woman aged 25 to 39 in good health and CMV-seronegative.

This rearrangement joins TRBV7-9 to TRBJ2-7; 8 nucleotides match TRBD1. The CDR3 has 14 residues. Unmatched junction bases numbered 6, after V lost 4 bases and J lost 4 bases. Germline V gene lookup returns CDR1 SEHNR and CDR2 FQNEAQ (reference sequence). CDR3 sequence (DNA): TGTGCCAGCAGCTCGTTCAGGGGGCAATACGAGCAGTACTTC. This translates into CASSSFRGQYEQYF. Complete variable domain (other parts from reference TRBV7-9 and TRBJ2-7): DTGVSQNPRHKITKRGQNVTFRCDPISEHNRLYWYRQTLGQGPEFLTYFQNEAQLEKSRLLSDRFSAERPKGSFSTLEIQRTEQGDSAMYLCASSSFRGQYEQYFGPGTRLTVT.

J is TRBJ1-2 and V is TRBV6-1; no definite D call. Trimming shortened V by 7 bases and J by 5 bases, and 14 bases separated the two germline ends. This CDR3 is 13 amino acids long. In germline, CDR1 is MNHNS, CDR2 SASEGT. The CDR3 loop reads CASKKGGFYGYTF. The DNA of the CDR3 is TGTGCCAGCAAAAAGGGAGGGTTTTATGGCTACACCTTC.

This chain uses TRBV30 with TRBJ2-3, with D maybe TRBD1 (6 bases). The CDR3 covers 16 residues. Germline-derived CDR1 and CDR2 are GTSNPN and SVGIG (reference sequence). V shed 2 bases and J shed 6 bases, with 21 bases lying between them. The CDR3 loop reads CAWSFRTAAPRDTQYF. The CDR3 DNA reads as TGTGCCTGGAGTTTTCGGACAGCAGCTCCTCGGGATACGCAGTATTTT.

J is TRBJ2-2 and V is TRBV2, with D possibly TRBD1 on 6 matching bases. The V end lost 7 bases, the J end lost 5 bases, and 14 bases lay between the germline ends. The germline V gene encodes CDR1 SNHLY and CDR2 FYNNEI. The CDR3 contains 14 residues. The CDR3 protein is CASTKRQGTGELFF. In DNA, the CDR3 is TGTGCCAGCACCAAAAGGCAGGGGACCGGGGAGCTGTTTTTT.

This clone has just one count. The CDR3 loop reads CATSREASGETQYF. The DNA of the CDR3 is TGTGCCACCAGCAGAGAAGCTAGCGGAGAGACCCAGTACTTC. This chain links TRBV15 with TRBJ2-5; 7 bases align to TRBD2. Looked up from germline, CDR1 is LNHNV and CDR2 is YYDKDF (reference sequence). V dropped 0 bases and J dropped 4; count of bases not matched to a gene: 2. This CDR3 region has 14 residues.

The V call is TRBV6-1, the J call TRBJ2-7, with a possible D match to TRBD1 (6 bases). V was pared by 5 bases and J by 3 bases, with 14 bases between. Germline V gives CDR1 MNHNS, CDR2 SASEGT. The CDR3 has 14 residues. The CDR3, as DNA: TGTGCCAGCAGTAATCCGGGACAAAGCTACGAGCAGTACTTC. Translating it yields CASSNPGQSYEQYF.

The CDR3 bases are TGCGCCAGCAGCCCCTACCCCGCGGGAGGCAACTACAATGAGCAGTTCTTC. Protein product: CASSPYPAGGNYNEQFF. The chain employs TRBV4-3 and TRBJ2-1; 8 nucleotides align to TRBD2. This CDR3 contains 17 residues. V was clipped by 4 bases and J by 3 bases; unmatched bases: 11. In germline, CDR1 is LGHNA, CDR2 YSLEER.

The rearrangement links TRBV29-1 to TRBJ1-2, with 12 positions matching TRBD1. Germline CDR1 reads SQVTM; CDR2 reads ANQGSEA. This CDR3 contains 12 residues. The V gene end was trimmed by 8 bases and the J gene end by 7 bases; junction bases not matched to a gene: 5. The CDR3 coding sequence is TGCAGCTTCGGGACAGGGGGCCGTGGCTACACCTTC. Translated, it gives CSFGTGGRGYTF.

The genes are TRBV5-6 and TRBJ1-2; weak D call: TRBD1 (5 bases). V gave up 4 bases and J gave up 4 bases, with 11 bases separating them. Germline V lookup: CDR1 SGHDT, CDR2 YYEEEE. CDR3 length: 13 amino acids. This CDR3 reads CASSARVFYGYTF. In DNA form, the CDR3 reads TGTGCCAGCAGCGCCAGGGTTTTCTATGGCTACACCTTC.

The V call is TRBV29-1, the J call TRBJ1-5, with a tentative D call TRBD1 (6 bases). The germline CDR1 and CDR2 sequences are SQVTM and ANQGSEA. V lost 6 bases to trimming and J lost 1 base, with 7 bases between them. The CDR3 is 12 amino acids. CDR3 protein: CSVGQSNQPQHF. The CDR3 bases are TGCAGCGTCGGACAGAGCAATCAGCCCCAGCATTTT.

V usage is TRBV4-3 and J usage is TRBJ1-5, with D possibly being TRBD1 (6 bases). V shed 2 bases and J shed 5 bases, with 10 bases lying between them. There are 14 residues in the CDR3. Germline CDR1 reads LGHNA; CDR2 reads YSLEER. CDR3 in amino acids: CASSQQGWDQPQHF. The CDR3 coding sequence is TGCGCCAGCAGCCAACAGGGGTGGGATCAGCCCCAGCATTTT.

The chain uses TRBV4-3 and TRBJ2-3; 10 nucleotides agree with TRBD1. The CDR3 consists of 15 residues. Germline CDR1 is LGHNA and CDR2 is YSLEER. Germline trimming cut 4 bases from V and 4 bases from J; bases unmatched to any gene: 5. The CDR3 nucleotides are TGCGCCAGCAGCCCCGGGACAGGGGTTGCAGATACGCAGTATTTT. Amino acid sequence: CASSPGTGVADTQYF.

The rearrangement uses TRBV7-3 and TRBJ1-2; D possibly corresponds to TRBD1 (5 bases). The germline V and J ends were trimmed by 0 bases and 8 bases, with 10 bases remaining between them. CDR3 length equals 13 residues. CDR1 and CDR2 (germline): SGHTA, FQGTGA. DNA for the CDR3: TGTGCCAGCAGCTTAACGGGGCTCAGAGGCTACACCTTC. Residues: CASSLTGLRGYTF.

The table lists this clone with a few counts. The rearrangement uses TRBV5-1 and TRBJ1-4; 8 positions agree with TRBD1. Losses at the gene ends were 4 bases for V and 2 bases for J; bases not matched to a gene: 4. The length of the CDR3 is 15 residues. Germline assignment: CDR1 SGHRS and CDR2 YFSETQ. DNA of the CDR3: TGCGCCAGCAGCCCCCGGACAGGGACTAATGAAAAACTGTTTTTT. Protein: CASSPRTGTNEKLFF.

The V and J genes are TRBV5-1 and TRBJ2-3; TRBD2 aligns across 16 bases. Looked up from germline, CDR1 is SGHRS and CDR2 is YFSETQ. Unmatched junction bases numbered 11, after V lost 4 bases and J lost 3 bases. The CDR3 totals 19 residues. The CDR3 here is CASSRTPGLAGGPTDTQYF. For the CDR3, the DNA is TGCGCCAGCAGCCGCACCCCGGGACTAGCGGGAGGGCCGACAGATACGCAGTATTTT.

The chain carries TRBV7-2 and TRBJ1-1; the match to TRBD1 covers 8 bases. CDR1 is SGHTA and CDR2 is FQGNSA in the germline V gene. V lost 0 bases to trimming and J lost 6 bases; unmatched junction nucleotides: 9. The CDR3 extends over 16 amino acids. This CDR3 is CASSLAQGARRSEAFF. CDR3 in DNA: TGTGCCAGCAGCTTAGCGCAGGGGGCGCGGAGATCTGAAGCTTTCTTT.

The rearrangement links TRBV2 to TRBJ2-1; 7 bases map to TRBD2. The CDR3 is 16 residues long. The V gene's germline CDR1 is SNHLY and CDR2 FYNNEI. Losses at the gene ends were 8 bases for V and 5 bases for J; bases not matched to a gene: 15. CDR3 sequence: CASFPTRAGAHNEQFF. The CDR3 coding sequence is TGTGCCAGCTTTCCGACCCGGGCGGGAGCCCACAATGAGCAGTTCTTC.

The chain has TRBV6-5 and TRBJ2-7, with D unresolved. Germline assignment: CDR1 MNHEY and CDR2 SVGAGI. V lost 5 bases to trimming and J lost 6 bases, with 11 bases between them. This CDR3 is 12 amino acids long. CDR3 bases: TGTGCCAGCAGTGAACCAGGATTCGAGCAGTACTTC. It codes for CASSEPGFEQYF.

The chain couples TRBV7-3 to TRBJ2-1, with TRBD2 identical over 9 bases. In germline, CDR1 is SGHTA, CDR2 FQGTGA. Trimming took 2 bases from V and 7 from J; bases not matched to a gene: 6. The CDR3 is made up of 15 amino acids. The CDR3 sequence is CASSLVAGVGNEQFF. For the CDR3, the DNA is TGTGCCAGCAGCTTAGTAGCGGGAGTAGGTAATGAGCAGTTCTTC.

The chain has TRBV5-1 and TRBJ1-1, with 10 bases aligning to TRBD1. Germline V gene data show CDR1 as SGHRS and CDR2 as YFSETQ. The CDR3 runs to 14 residues. V lost 4 bases, J lost 10 bases, and 10 bases stayed unmatched. This chain's CDR3 is CASSKGTGEFVAFF. DNA of the CDR3: TGCGCCAGCAGCAAAGGGACAGGGGAGTTTGTAGCTTTCTTT.

This rearrangement joins TRBV7-8 to TRBJ1-2, with D possibly TRBD1 on 5 matching bases. V dropped 4 bases and J dropped 3 bases, with 18 bases sitting between them. The CDR3 is 16 amino acids. Germline CDR1 reads SGHVS; CDR2 reads FQNEAQ. The CDR3 nucleotides read TGTGCCAGCAGCTCTACACTCCAGGGAGGGGACTATGGCTACACCTTC. It specifies CASSSTLQGGDYGYTF.

The chain recombines TRBV7-9 with TRBJ1-1; TRBD1 aligns across 7 bases. This CDR3 comprises 14 residues. V lost 0 bases and J lost 4; bases outside the gene matches: 2. Germline assignment: CDR1 SEHNR and CDR2 FQNEAQ (reference sequence). The DNA for the CDR3 is TGTGCCAGCAGCTTAGCAGGGGGCGTCACTGAAGCTTTCTTT. Protein sequence: CASSLAGGVTEAFF.

This clone was observed once. The J gene is TRBJ1-4, the V gene TRBV6-1; D not resolved. The CDR3 consists of 15 residues. The V end was cut by 1 base, the J end by 5 bases, with 11 bases between. Germline lookup yields CDR1 MNHNS and CDR2 SASEGT. The chain's CDR3 is CASSEGGGVNEKLFF. The CDR3 nucleotides read TGTGCCAGCAGTGAAGGTGGAGGTGTGAATGAAAAACTGTTTTTT.

The rearrangement uses TRBV5-4 and TRBJ2-1; D might be TRBD2 (6 bases). Looked up from germline, CDR1 is SGHNT and CDR2 is YYREEE (reference sequence). V was pared by 4 bases and J by 1 base, with 6 bases between. This CDR3 is 13 amino acids long. As DNA, the CDR3 is TGTGCCAGCAGCGGGGGGTCCTACAATGAGCAGTTCTTC. It yields the protein CASSGGSYNEQFF.

The genes are TRBV7-8 and TRBJ1-1; tentatively, D is TRBD1 (5 bases). The CDR3 is made up of 14 amino acids. V lost 1 base and J 4 bases, leaving 10 bases between the germline ends. Germline V gene data show CDR1 as SGHVS and CDR2 as FQNEAQ. Here the CDR3 reads CASSLGSGLTEAFF. In DNA form, the CDR3 reads TGTGCCAGCAGCTTAGGGTCAGGGCTCACTGAAGCTTTCTTT.